The 7 T cell receptor beta chains presented below share a single source sample, sequenced in a study of blood T cell repertoires in COVID-19 (dated by TCRdb to the early 2020s). Library prep was done by the immunoSEQ multiplex PCR assay. TCRdb obtained this table from immuneACCESS and retained in-frame rearrangements with V and J assigned. These tables miss some clones; where compared with another copy, unresolved V genes account for less than half of the shortfall, and the remainder is unexplained. The sample table records around 180,000 clones; 70% to 90% of these occur just once. The ten top clones hold 3.5% to 5% of the sample. Material: peripheral blood. Every receptor here comes from a woman in her 30s with acute or convalescent COVID-19.

This clone showed up just a few times. V gene TRBV7-7 combines with J gene TRBJ1-2, with no clear D. Looked up from germline, CDR1 is SSHAT and CDR2 is FNYEAQ (reference sequence). CDR3 length: 10 residues. In DNA, the CDR3 is TGTTCCGGGGTGAGCTATGGCTACACCTTC. This gives the protein CSGVSYGYTF.

The J gene is TRBJ2-3, the V gene TRBV29-1; 16 nucleotides agree with TRBD2. The germline CDR1 and CDR2 sequences are SQVTM and ANQGSEA. V lost 6 bases, J lost 3 bases, and 6 bases stayed unmatched. The CDR3 contains 16 residues. CDR3 residues: CSVGTSGRAGTDTQYF. The CDR3 nucleotides are TGCAGCGTCGGGACTAGCGGGAGGGCCGGGACAGATACGCAGTATTTT.

V usage is TRBV28 and J usage is TRBJ2-1; maybe TRBD1 (6 bases). CDR3 length: 12 residues. The germline CDR1 and CDR2 sequences are MDHEN and SYDVKM. V lost 4 bases to trimming and J lost 10 bases, with 11 bases between them. The CDR3 loop reads CASSSPGHEQFF. As DNA, the CDR3 is TGTGCCAGCAGTTCCCCGGGACACGAGCAGTTCTTC.

The V call is TRBV7-9, the J call TRBJ2-5; D is unresolved. CDR1 and CDR2 from the germline V gene are SEHNR and FQNEAQ (reference sequence). This CDR3 has 13 residues. Trimming pared 5 bases from V and 5 bases from J, leaving 12 bases between. In nucleotides, the CDR3 is TGTGCCAGCAGCCCGCCCGGGTGGGAGACCCAGTACTTC. Its translation is CASSPPGWETQYF.

The V gene is TRBV7-9, the J gene TRBJ1-2; D is uncertain. Per the germline V gene, CDR1 is SEHNR and CDR2 is FQNEAQ (reference sequence). There are 12 residues in the CDR3. Trimming cost V 5 bases and J 4 bases, with 8 bases left between them. The CDR3 loop is CASSGETYGYTF. In DNA form, the CDR3 reads TGTGCCAGCAGCGGGGAGACCTATGGCTACACCTTC.

J is TRBJ2-5 and V is TRBV11-2; the D is unclear. The CDR3 is 12 amino acids. Germline V gene data show CDR1 as SGHAT and CDR2 as FQNNGV. The V end was cut by 0 bases, the J end by 5 bases, with 4 bases between. The CDR3 DNA follows: TGTGCCAGCAGCTTAGATCCTGAGACCCAGTACTTC. This sequence encodes CASSLDPETQYF.

The chain joins TRBV28 to TRBJ2-1; D gene uncertain. Germline V gene data show CDR1 as MDHEN and CDR2 as SYDVKM. V lost 6 bases to trimming and J lost 8 bases, with 11 bases between them. CDR3 length equals 12 residues. The CDR3 DNA sequence: TGTGCCAGCAGGATAAATCGCGATGAGCAGTTCTTC. Its protein is CASRINRDEQFF.